Here is one T cell receptor beta chain with its context. This clone occurred a few times. Its antigen is not yet known. No much larger clone is present one base from it, and per-base qualities are unavailable. The sample comes from a study of OX40 agonist ivuxolimab in advanced cancers. Notes on the research overall: Ivuxolimab was an agonistic, fully human IgG2 monoclonal antibody directed against OX40 (CD134), a costimulatory receptor. Intravenous ivuxolimab was administered to patients every 2 weeks at six dose levels: 0.01, 0.1, 0.3, 1.5, 3 and 10 mg/kg. Of the roughly 50 dose-escalation patients, hepatocellular carcinoma was present in around 19, melanoma in approximately 15, renal cell carcinoma in 9 and head and neck cancer in 9. A male proportion of almost 85% and a mean age of approximately 58 years, ranging from about 20 to 79, were recorded for the dose-escalation cohort. Patients were allowed to have had prior anti-PD-1, anti-PD-L1 or anti-CTLA-4 therapy, and around 40% of the dose-escalation patients had previously received checkpoint inhibitors. Partial responses occurred in three dose-escalation patients: two with cutaneous melanoma and one with hepatocellular carcinoma. The point of sequencing TCRbeta in the periphery was to test whether ivuxolimab changed TCR sequence diversity and drove clonal T-cell expansion. The monotherapy dose-escalation portion (N ≈ 50 patients) of the phase I ivuxolimab trial is reported in the paper.

Relative to germline, V is 6 bases shorter and J is 4 bases shorter, with 16 bases between their ends. The CDR3 contains 14 residues, cysteine and phenylalanine counted. The read is trimmed to its CDR3 DNA, 42 bases read in frame from base 1. According to the germline V gene (reference sequence), CDR1 reads GTSNPN and CDR2 reads SVGIG. Genomic DNA was extracted from sorted cells for sequencing of the TCRbeta CDR3 region. The immunoSEQ Assay was used for sequencing of TCRbeta CDR3 regions. TCRdb took this table from immuneACCESS and kept in-frame rearrangements with V and J called. Such tables lack part of the clones; where checked against another copy, unresolved V genes explain under half of the gap, and the rest is unexplained. Here the sample has some 45,000 clones; more than 75% occur a single time. The ten most abundant clones make up around 19% of the sample. Patients with autoimmune disease history or receiving systemic immunosuppression were excluded from the trial. Peripheral blood for TCR sequencing was drawn from every dose cohort at baseline, at cycle 4 day 1 and at cycle 7 day 1. Samples came from an open-label, multicenter, first-in-human phase I dose-escalation trial of ivuxolimab. The trial enrolled adults with locally advanced or metastatic head and neck squamous cell, hepatocellular, melanoma or renal cell carcinoma. Before TCR sequencing, CD4+ and CD8+ T cells were separately sorted from peripheral blood.

What the work shows at the level of the full study, not this receptor alone: Partial responders in the 0.1-3.0 mg/kg groups had among the lowest normalized peripheral clonal expansion, especially among CD8+ T cells. At doses from 0.1 to 3.0 mg/kg, clonal expansion was seen in both CD4+ and CD8+ blood T cells between baseline and week 6. Low levels of normalized T-cell clonal expansion were also seen in some nonresponding patients. The antigen specificity of the peripheral T cells that underwent clonal expansion was not determined. After ivuxolimab, more expanded clones were found on average in CD8+ T cells than in CD4+ T cells.

The source of this sequence is an adult with an advanced solid tumor such as melanoma, head and neck, liver or kidney cancer. The specimen comprised CD4+ or CD8+ T cells sorted from blood, sampled in a trial of the OX40 agonist ivuxolimab. Rearrangement joined TRBV30 to TRBJ2-1; a weak D assignment points to TRBD1 (6 bases agree). The sequence in DNA is TGTGCCTGCCAAACCGGGACACCGTACAATGAGCAGTTCTTC. Translated, this is CACQTGTPYNEQFF.